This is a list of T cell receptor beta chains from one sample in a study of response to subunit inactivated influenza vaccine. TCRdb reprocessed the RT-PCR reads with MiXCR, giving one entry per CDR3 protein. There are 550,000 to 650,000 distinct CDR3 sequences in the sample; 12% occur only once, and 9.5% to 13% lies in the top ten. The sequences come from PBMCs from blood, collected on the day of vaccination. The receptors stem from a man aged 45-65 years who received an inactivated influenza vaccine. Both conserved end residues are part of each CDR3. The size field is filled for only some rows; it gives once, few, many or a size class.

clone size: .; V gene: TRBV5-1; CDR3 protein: CASSFGPSGSISYNEQFF
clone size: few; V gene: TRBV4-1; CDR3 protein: CASSHLSDRQRQFF
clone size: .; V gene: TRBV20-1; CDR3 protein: CSTPGDRETQYF
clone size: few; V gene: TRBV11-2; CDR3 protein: CASSHTSPYYEQYF
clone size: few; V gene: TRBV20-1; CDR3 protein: CSAEPGLVYEQYF
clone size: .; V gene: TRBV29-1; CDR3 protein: CSVGGQGPYSGANVLTF
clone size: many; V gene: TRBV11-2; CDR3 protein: CASSLGFSGNTIYF
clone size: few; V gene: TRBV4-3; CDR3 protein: CASSPRPRNGELFF
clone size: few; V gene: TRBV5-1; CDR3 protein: CASSYRGDSNYEQYF
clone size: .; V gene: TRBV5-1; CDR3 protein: CASSFAAPTLETQYF
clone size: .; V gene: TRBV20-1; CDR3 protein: CSARGATGQETQYF
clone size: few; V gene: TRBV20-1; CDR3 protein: CSASLGGSNQPQHF
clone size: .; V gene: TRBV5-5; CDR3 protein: CASSPQGALNSFYEQYF
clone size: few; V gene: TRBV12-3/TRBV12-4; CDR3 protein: CASRQGDLPFYEQYF
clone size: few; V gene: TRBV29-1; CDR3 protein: CSVEEESSF
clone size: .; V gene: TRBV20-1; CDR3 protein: CSARGTFQKETQYF
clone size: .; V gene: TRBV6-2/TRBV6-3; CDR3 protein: CASSYSGTGGNYEQYF
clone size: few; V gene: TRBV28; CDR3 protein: CASSFFGTGGPQPQHF
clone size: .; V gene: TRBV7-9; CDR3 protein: CASSLLRFGTDTQYF
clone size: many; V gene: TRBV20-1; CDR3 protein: CSARDLPGIMETQYF
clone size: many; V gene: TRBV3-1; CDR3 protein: CASSPWAQEDYEQYF
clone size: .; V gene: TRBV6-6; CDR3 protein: CASRLGREYEQYF
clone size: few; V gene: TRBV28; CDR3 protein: CASRGAPGVYEQYF
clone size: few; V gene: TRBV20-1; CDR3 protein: CSADPGLRITDTQYF
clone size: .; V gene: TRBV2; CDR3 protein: CASSEGTSAANEQFF
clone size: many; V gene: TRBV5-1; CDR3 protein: CASRSVVADTQYF